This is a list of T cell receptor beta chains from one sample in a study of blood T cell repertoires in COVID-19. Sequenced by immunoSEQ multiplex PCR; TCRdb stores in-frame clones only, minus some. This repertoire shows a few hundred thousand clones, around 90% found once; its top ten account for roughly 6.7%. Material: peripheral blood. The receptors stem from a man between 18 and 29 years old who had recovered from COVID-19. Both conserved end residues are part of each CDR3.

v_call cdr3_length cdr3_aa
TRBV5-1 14 CASSWAGPNDEQYF
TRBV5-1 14 CASSMYIAGTEAFF
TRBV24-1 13 CATSDPTGNEQFF
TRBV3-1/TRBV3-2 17 CASSQEIGTGGTDTQYF
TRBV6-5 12 CASRISNSPLHF
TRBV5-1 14 CASSFGLDSYEQYF
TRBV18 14 CASSPETGSYEQYF
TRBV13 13 CASRDTFNYGYTF
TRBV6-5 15 CASCLRDRLTYEQYF
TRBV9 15 CASSVDGTSTDTQYF
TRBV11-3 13 CASSRTSQETQYF
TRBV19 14 CASSIGSGTDTQYF
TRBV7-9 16 CASSSGDRGRRSPLHF
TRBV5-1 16 CASSLAGLAPQETQYF
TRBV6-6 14 CASTRTNSNQPQHF
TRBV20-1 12 CSASLTGYGYTF
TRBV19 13 CASSKSGDQPQHF
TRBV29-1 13 CSVLTVANTEAFF
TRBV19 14 CASSPGTGNYEQYF
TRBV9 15 CASSPVGAAIHGYTF
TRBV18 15 CASSPNGGAADTQYF
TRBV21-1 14 CASSTLFETGELFF
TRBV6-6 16 CASSPQGALRGNTIYF
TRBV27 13 CASSPRAYTEAFF
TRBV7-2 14 CASSFTGTPTEAFF
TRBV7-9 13 CASSGQGGTEAFF
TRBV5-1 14 CASSLGQVAGELFF
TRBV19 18 CASSPTSHRDSLATEAFF
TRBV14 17 CASSPLAGQGDHETQYF
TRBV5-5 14 CASSFGQATDTQYF
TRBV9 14 CASSVARRGTEAFF
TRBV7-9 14 CASSSGLKANEQFF
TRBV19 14 CASNPSGGAYEQYF
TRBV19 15 CASKGRVGGLAEAFF
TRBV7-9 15 CASSLIVQGRYGYTF